Below, 4 T cell receptor beta chains from the same sample are listed, as sequenced in a study of post-analysis software for immune sequencing data. Broader study findings: The study found TRBV5-6, TRBV5-1 and TRBV20-1 among a handful of TRBV segments more frequent in patients than controls.

The library was made from cDNA and included unique molecular identifiers. In TCRdb, the PCR reads were re-called with MiXCR into one record per CDR3 protein. This sample yields fewer than 850,000 distinct CDR3 sequences, of which around 27% are seen a single time; more than 0.45% belongs to the top ten. No cognate antigen is known for these TCRs. Material: blood. These TCRs come from a girl aged 5-17 years with multiple sclerosis.

In its sample, this clonotype was seen a few times. V and J are TRBV9 and TRBJ2-7; D is perhaps TRBD2 (5 bases). Trimming left V 0 bases short and J 1 base short, with 8 bases between. The CDR3 runs to 14 residues. Germline CDR1 is SGDLS and CDR2 is YYNGEE. The DNA of the CDR3 is TGTGCCAGCAGCGTAGATCCGGGGTCCTACGAGCAGTACTTC. Its translation is CASSVDPGSYEQYF. Full variable domain (missing parts from reference TRBV9 and TRBJ2-7): DSGVTQTPKHLITATGQRVTLRCSPRSGDLSVYWYQQSLDQGLQFLIQYYNGEERAKGNILERFSAQQFPDLHSELNLSSLELGDSALYFCASSVDPGSYEQYFGPGTRLTVT.

The chain has TRBV5-1 and TRBJ2-1; 10 positions match TRBD2. Trimming removed 1 base from V and 5 bases from J; junction bases left unmatched: 6. The germline V gene encodes CDR1 SGHRS and CDR2 YFSETQ. CDR3 length equals 16 residues. The CDR3 loop reads CASSLPPSGGHNEQFF. The CDR3 DNA reads as TGCGCCAGCAGCTTGCCCCCTAGCGGGGGACACAATGAGCAGTTCTTC. Drawing the rest from reference TRBV5-1 and TRBJ2-1, the complete variable domain is KAGVTQTPRYLIKTRGQQVTLSCSPISGHRSVSWYQQTPGQGLQFLFEYFSETQRNKGNFPGRFSGRQFSNSRSEMNVSTLELGDSALYLCASSLPPSGGHNEQFFGPGTRLTVL.

This clonotype was observed a single time. The chain recombines TRBV7-2 with TRBJ2-2, with unresolved D. There are 14 residues in the CDR3. Germline loops: CDR1 SGHTA, CDR2 FQGNSA. The V and J ends lost 0 bases and 3 bases respectively, with 5 bases between them. The CDR3 sequence: CASSLAPYTGELFF. CDR3 DNA sequence: TGTGCCAGCAGCTTAGCCCCCTACACCGGGGAGCTGTTTTTT.

The CDR3 DNA follows: TGTGCCAGCAGCTCCCGCCAGCAGGGGCGAGGGACCCAGTACTTC. It translates to CASSSRQQGRGTQYF. V and J are TRBV7-2 and TRBJ2-5, with D perhaps TRBD1 (6 bases). The CDR3 has 15 residues. V was clipped by 4 bases and J by 7 bases, with 19 bases between them. Germline-derived CDR1 and CDR2 are SGHTA and FQGNSA.